Each of the 13 T cell receptor beta chains below was sequenced from the same sample in a study of human T cells and chemical hapten exposure. TCRdb reprocessed the RACE reads with MiXCR, giving one entry per CDR3 protein. The sample carries tens of thousands of distinct CDR3 sequences, about 32% recorded once. Stated time point: patch test 1, 2 weeks after DPC sensitization. Treatment of the sample: therapeutic diphenylcyclopropenone sensitization with weekly scalp DPC. Sequenced material: whole blood, taken in connection with sensitization to the hapten diphenylcyclopropenone (DPC). The source of these receptors is a man aged 35-49 years with alopecia areata. Some clones in this sample may be carry-over from other donors' samples.

The chain carries TRBV29-1 and TRBJ2-2; TRBD1 matches 7 bases. Germline loops: CDR1 SQVTM, CDR2 ANQGSEA. The CDR3 has 12 residues. Trimming cost V 5 bases and J 4 bases; bases outside gene matches: 1. The CDR3 spells CSVYRGTGELFF. The CDR3 nucleotides are TGCAGCGTTTACAGGGGCACCGGGGAGCTGTTTTTT.

The V call is TRBV20-1, the J call TRBJ2-3, with TRBD2 identical over 8 bases. Germline V lookup: CDR1 DFQATT, CDR2 SNEGSKA (reference sequence). The CDR3 is 15 residues long. With V trimmed by 3 bases and J by 4 bases, 9 bases remained unmatched. The chain's CDR3 is CSARGLVGGPDTQYF. The CDR3 nucleotides are TGCAGTGCTAGGGGACTAGTGGGAGGGCCAGATACGCAGTATTTT.

The V gene is TRBV7-9, the J gene TRBJ2-3, with 7 bases that match TRBD2. Trimming removed 5 bases from V and 4 bases from J; junction bases left unmatched: 3. The CDR3 is 13 residues long. Per germline, CDR1 SEHNR and CDR2 FQNEAQ (reference sequence). The CDR3 protein is CASSPLAADTQYF. The DNA of the CDR3 is TGTGCCAGCAGCCCCCTAGCGGCAGATACGCAGTATTTT.

This clonotype was counted only a few times. The chain uses TRBV20-1 and TRBJ2-7, with 10 bases matching TRBD2. In germline, CDR1 is DFQATT, CDR2 SNEGSKA (reference sequence). Trimming cost V 5 bases and J 2 bases; bases outside gene matches: 6. The CDR3 extends over 14 amino acids. The CDR3 DNA sequence: TGCAGTGCTCCCCGACTAGCGGGCGCCTACGAGCAGTACTTC. Residues: CSAPRLAGAYEQYF.

This clonotype was picked up one time. The chain recombines TRBV25-1 with TRBJ2-4; no clear D. The CDR3 spans 15 residues. Trimming left V 4 bases short and J 6 bases short, with 16 bases between. CDR1 MGHDK and CDR2 SYGVNS come from the germline V gene. CDR3 nucleotide sequence: TGTGCCAGCAGTGGATCGGCGACTGGAAGAAACATTCAGTACTTC. Amino acids: CASSGSATGRNIQYF.

The rearrangement links TRBV6-5 to TRBJ1-4; D unresolved. CDR1 is MNHEY, CDR2 SVGAGI, per germline. V was trimmed by 2 bases and J by 12 bases, leaving 16 bases between them. The CDR3 consists of 14 residues. The CDR3 reads CASSYTPFTRELFF. CDR3 DNA: TGTGCCAGCAGTTACACACCGTTTACAAGGGAACTGTTTTTT.

The rearrangement uses TRBV7-8 and TRBJ2-5; D call uncertain. CDR3 length: 14 residues. V was trimmed by 0 bases and J by 5 bases, leaving 10 bases between them. The germline V gene encodes CDR1 SGHVS and CDR2 FQNEAQ. The CDR3 loop reads CASSLAPVAETQYF. CDR3 DNA: TGTGCCAGCAGCTTAGCCCCCGTGGCCGAGACCCAGTACTTC.

J is TRBJ1-6 and V is TRBV6-5; unclear D gene. The germline gives CDR1 MNHEY, CDR2 SVGAGI. Trimming removed 4 bases from V and 7 bases from J, with 11 bases in between. The CDR3 length is 14 residues. CDR3 coding DNA: TGTGCCAGCAGTTTCGGCGCTCGGAATTCACCCCTCCACTTT. It yields the protein CASSFGARNSPLHF.

This clonotype was observed a few times. This chain uses TRBV2 with TRBJ1-4, with TRBD1 matching 11 bases. The CDR3 is 15 amino acids. The J segment lost 6 bases and the V segment lost 6 bases, leaving 6 bases of the junction unmatched. Germline CDR1 SNHLY, CDR2 FYNNEI. The CDR3 sequence: CASSPDRGRHEKLFF. The DNA for the CDR3 is TGTGCCAGCAGCCCGGACAGGGGGCGACATGAAAAACTGTTTTTT. The whole variable domain, remainder taken from reference TRBV2 and TRBJ1-4, is EPEVTQTPSHQVTQMGQEVILRCVPISNHLYFYWYRQILGQKVEFLVSFYNNEISEKSEIFDDQFSVERPDGSNFTLKIRSTKLEDSAMYFCASSPDRGRHEKLFFGSGTQLSVL.

This chain connects TRBV9 to TRBJ2-7; 8 bases align to TRBD2. V shed 1 base and J 3 bases; nucleotides not matched to a gene: 6. The V gene's germline CDR1 is SGDLS and CDR2 YYNGEE. CDR3 length: 15 residues. CDR3 sequence reads: CASSVLPGGVYEQYF. DNA for the CDR3: TGTGCCAGCAGCGTACTCCCGGGAGGGGTCTACGAGCAGTACTTC.

This clonotype has a handful of counts. This chain connects TRBV28 to TRBJ1-1; no clear D. V gave up 7 bases and J gave up 3 bases, with 12 bases separating them. Looked up from germline, CDR1 is MDHEN and CDR2 is SYDVKM. The CDR3 has 13 amino acids. CDR3 region: CASKEVSYTEAFF. DNA of the CDR3: TGTGCCAGCAAAGAAGTGAGTTACACTGAAGCTTTCTTT.

The CDR3 coding sequence is TGCGCCAGCAGCTTGGGAAGGACAGGGAAGAACACTGAAGCTTTCTTT. It translates to CASSLGRTGKNTEAFF. This chain links TRBV5-1 with TRBJ1-1; TRBD1 matches 8 bases. Germline CDR1 is SGHRS and CDR2 is YFSETQ. With 0 bases clipped from V and 1 base from J, the junction kept 5 bases outside the gene matches. There are 16 residues in the CDR3.

There are a few counts of this clonotype. The V call is TRBV5-1, the J call TRBJ1-1; 7 bases are a match to TRBD1. The CDR3 spans 14 residues. Germline V CDR1 and CDR2: SGHRS, YFSETQ. Trimming took 5 bases from V and 3 from J; bases not matched to a gene: 7. The CDR3 nucleotides read TGCGCCAGCAGACCAAGGGGGCAGGACACTGAAGCTTTCTTT. Its translation: CASRPRGQDTEAFF. Looking up the rest from reference TRBV5-1 and TRBJ1-1 gives the full variable domain: KAGVTQTPRYLIKTRGQQVTLSCSPISGHRSVSWYQQTPGQGLQFLFEYFSETQRNKGNFPGRFSGRQFSNSRSEMNVSTLELGDSALYLCASRPRGQDTEAFFGQGTRLTVV.